Below, 28 T cell receptor beta chains from the same sample are listed, as sequenced in a study of prognosis after radiotherapy for stage I lung cancer. TCR beta CDR3 was amplified from genomic DNA by two-round multiplex PCR. Primers (each specific to one TRBV or TRBJ gene) were used in first-round PCR. Using its own MiXCR run on the multiplex PCR reads, TCRdb lists one record per CDR3 protein. The sample yields 25,000 to 35,000 distinct CDR3 sequences, about half seen once. The sequenced sample was PBMCs, obtained before or after stereotactic body radiation therapy (not recorded which). The receptor set was obtained from a donor over 45 with non-small cell lung cancer.

This clonotype was counted ten times or more. The chain is built from TRBV29-1 and TRBJ1-3, with unresolved D. Trimming removed 6 bases from V and 3 bases from J, with 15 bases in between. This CDR3 is built from 14 residues. The germline CDR1 and CDR2 sequences are SQVTM and ANQGSEA. CDR3 sequence (DNA): TGCAGCGTCCTGGGCCCGGGGATTGGAAACACCATATATTTT. This sequence encodes CSVLGPGIGNTIYF.

V and J are TRBV7-2 and TRBJ1-2, with a possible D match to TRBD1 (5 bases). Trimming stripped 8 bases from V and 6 bases from J, with 22 bases between. The CDR3 runs 15 residues. Germline V lookup: CDR1 SGHTA, CDR2 FQGNSA. The CDR3 DNA reads TGTGCCAGCGGACTAAGGAGGACAACCGATCATGGCTACACCTTC. Translation gives CASGLRRTTDHGYTF.

Details on this clonotype: This likely traces to a read error, being one base from a far larger clone. The gene calls are TRBV6-4 and TRBJ1-2, with D unclear. This CDR3 is 12 amino acids long. Germline CDR1 reads MRHNA; CDR2 reads SNTAGT. CDR3 protein: CASSYSGYRYTF. In DNA form, the CDR3 reads TGTGCCAGCAGTTACTCAGGCTATCGCTACACCTTC.

This clonotype was counted at least ten times. The chain links TRBV24-1 to TRBJ2-5, with TRBD2 as a possible D gene (6 bases). CDR3 length equals 15 residues. In germline, CDR1 is KGHDR, CDR2 SFDVKD. The V gene lost 5 bases and the J gene lost 4 bases, with 16 bases spanning the gap. CDR3 DNA sequence: TGTGCCACCAGTGTGGTCGGGAGCCTTGGAGAGACCCAGTACTTC. This encodes CATSVVGSLGETQYF.

V and J are TRBV6-5 and TRBJ2-1; the match to TRBD2 covers 8 bases. Germline V gene data show CDR1 as MNHEY and CDR2 as SVGAGI. CDR3 size: 17 residues. The V segment lost 5 bases and the J segment 7 bases; nucleotides outside the gene matches: 16. The CDR3 region is CASSLFRTSLRGNEQFF. In DNA, the CDR3 is TGTGCCAGCAGTCTCTTTCGGACTAGCTTGAGGGGGAATGAGCAGTTCTTC.

The rearrangement joins TRBV5-1 to TRBJ2-7; possible D gene TRBD1, 6 bases. With 0 bases removed from V and 4 bases from J, the gap between germline ends came to 14 bases. The CDR3 covers 15 residues. Germline lookup yields CDR1 SGHRS and CDR2 YFSETQ. The CDR3 region is CASSLGYRDAYEQYF. The CDR3 nucleotides are TGCGCCAGCAGCTTGGGTTACAGGGACGCATACGAGCAGTACTTC.

This clonotype was observed many times. This chain links TRBV24-1 with TRBJ2-5; D gene unclear. V lost 3 bases and J 5 bases, leaving 9 bases between the germline ends. Germline V CDR1 and CDR2: KGHDR, SFDVKD. This CDR3 contains 13 residues. Here the CDR3 reads CATSDPPTETQYF. Written as DNA, the CDR3 is TGTGCCACCAGTGATCCCCCCACGGAGACCCAGTACTTC.

This clonotype appeared many times. The chain links TRBV3-1 to TRBJ1-3; the D is unclear. Germline V gene sequence: CDR1 LGHDT, CDR2 YNNKEL (reference sequence). CDR3 size: 14 residues. Trimming removed 2 bases from V and 3 bases from J, with 8 bases in between. The CDR3 is CASSQSHSGNTIYF. CDR3 DNA sequence: TGTGCCAGCAGCCAAAGTCACAGTGGAAACACCATATATTTT.

This clonotype has at least ten counts. V gene TRBV5-1 combines with J gene TRBJ2-7, with D maybe TRBD1 (6 bases). The germline V gene encodes CDR1 SGHRS and CDR2 YFSETQ. CDR3 length equals 15 residues. With 9 bases removed from V and 5 bases from J, the gap between germline ends came to 24 bases. As DNA, the CDR3 is TGCGCCACCCAGGCGAGGGGGTCCGTGGGGGACGAGCAGTACTTC. The encoded protein is CATQARGSVGDEQYF.

This clonotype was found a few times. A read error likely explains this, since a far larger clone differs by one base. The V and J genes are TRBV6-5 and TRBJ2-7; 9 bases line up with TRBD2. Germline V gene sequence: CDR1 MNHEY, CDR2 SVGAGI. The length of the CDR3 is 13 residues. V shed 4 bases and J 12 bases; nucleotides not matched to a gene: 10. The CDR3 DNA is TGTGCCAGCAGTTCGCTGGCGGGGGGGGGTGTGTACTTC. Its protein product is CASSSLAGGGVYF.

Judged by abundance, this clonotype is medium-sized. The genes are TRBV19 and TRBJ2-1; maybe TRBD1 (6 bases). From germline, CDR1 is LNHDA and CDR2 SQIVND (reference sequence). The CDR3 length is 12 residues. V shed 3 bases and J shed 14 bases, with 14 bases lying between them. The CDR3 DNA follows: TGTGCCAGTAGTATTCGACGACAGGCGGAGTTCTTC. It is translated as CASSIRRQAEFF.

The chain joins TRBV11-2 to TRBJ2-5; D unresolved. Trimming took off 3 bases at V and 3 bases at J, with 5 bases between the two ends. In germline, CDR1 is SGHAT, CDR2 FQNNGV. This CDR3 has 12 residues. The CDR3 protein is CASSFFEETQYF. The DNA of the CDR3 is TGTGCCAGCAGCTTCTTTGAAGAGACCCAGTACTTC. Drawing the rest from reference TRBV11-2 and TRBJ2-5, the complete variable domain is EAGVAQSPRYKIIEKRQSVAFWCNPISGHATLYWYQQILGQGPKLLIQFQNNGVVDDSQLPKDRFSAERLKGVDSTLKIQPAKLEDSAVYLCASSFFEETQYFGPGTRLLVL.

In the case of this clonotype: The junction does not match germline at one end; this may be a read error. This chain uses TRBV6-2 or TRBV6-3 with TRBJ1-2, with D perhaps matching TRBD1 (5 bases). Per germline, CDR1 MNHEY and CDR2 SVGEGT. The length of the CDR3 is 14 residues. The CDR3 bases are TGTGCCAGCACCCCCATGAGGAGGGACTATGGTTACACCTTC. Translated, it gives CASTPMRRDYGYTF.

The rearrangement uses TRBV3-1 and TRBJ1-2; TRBD1 might be the D (5 bases). The CDR3 runs to 15 residues. Germline V gene lookup returns CDR1 LGHDT and CDR2 YNNKEL (reference sequence). Trimming took 0 bases from V and 4 from J, leaving 12 bases between them. This CDR3 reads CASSQEGWTCYGYTF. The CDR3 nucleotides read TGTGCCAGCAGCCAAGAAGGCTGGACATGCTATGGCTACACCTTC. Drawing the rest from reference TRBV3-1 and TRBJ1-2, the complete variable domain is DTAVSQTPKYLVTQMGNDKSIKCEQNLGHDTMYWYKQDSKKFLKIMFSYNNKELIINETVPNRFSPKSPDKAHLNLHINSLELGDSAVYFCASSQEGWTCYGYTFGSGTRLTVV.

Comment on this clonotype: With a much larger clone just one base away, this may be a read error. The rearrangement joins TRBV5-1 to TRBJ2-5, with 9 positions matching TRBD2. The CDR3 length is 15 residues. J gave up 5 bases and V 0 bases, and 5 bases lay outside the gene matches. Per the germline V gene, CDR1 is SGHRS and CDR2 is YFSETQ. The DNA for the CDR3 is TGCGCCAGCAGCTTGGCCCTAGCGGGAATGGAGACCCAGTACTTC. Amino acids: CASSLALAGMETQYF.

As concerns this clonotype: Its ends do not fully match the called genes, so a read error is possible. The rearrangement uses TRBV7-2 and TRBJ2-6; maybe TRBD2 (7 bases). The germline V gene encodes CDR1 SGHTA and CDR2 FQGNSA. The CDR3 loop spans 20 amino acids. The CDR3 is CASSPRGGGWGLSGANALTF. CDR3 coding DNA: TGTGCCAGCAGCCCTAGAGGGGGGGGATGGGGCCTTTCTGGGGCCAACGCCCTGACTTTC.

The gene calls are TRBV6-1 and TRBJ1-3; D remains unclear. Trimming took 6 bases from V and 1 from J, leaving 19 bases between them. The CDR3 runs 17 residues. Per germline, CDR1 MNHNS and CDR2 SASEGT. This CDR3 reads CASSLREGGVSGNTIYF. The CDR3 nucleotides are TGTGCCAGCAGCTTACGAGAGGGAGGTGTATCTGGAAACACCATATATTTT.

This clonotype is medium-sized (0.01 to 0.1%). The chain links TRBV5-1 to TRBJ2-1, with TRBD2 matching 9 bases. The germline V gene encodes CDR1 SGHRS and CDR2 YFSETQ. J gave up 9 bases and V 5 bases, and 15 bases lay outside the gene matches. This CDR3 has 16 amino acids. Here the CDR3 reads CASSSGTSTLGGEQFF. The CDR3 bases are TGCGCCAGCAGTTCCGGGACTAGCACCTTGGGGGGTGAGCAGTTCTTC.

The rearrangement uses TRBV6-5 and TRBJ2-1; D gene uncertain. Germline-derived CDR1 and CDR2 are MNHEY and SVGAGI. The CDR3 extends over 13 amino acids. Trimming shortened V by 2 bases and J by 9 bases, and 11 bases separated the two germline ends. The CDR3: CASSYLRLGEQFF. As DNA, the CDR3 is TGTGCCAGCAGTTACCTCCGGTTGGGTGAGCAGTTCTTC.

Ten or more counts support this clonotype. Possible read error: a much larger clone is one base away. Here the CDR3 reads CASSGVGGTVNTEAFF. The CDR3 coding sequence is TGTGCCAGCAGTGGAGTCGGGGGTACCGTAAACACTGAAGCTTTCTTT. The chain is built from TRBV6-2 or TRBV6-3 and TRBJ1-1; weak D call: TRBD1 (5 bases). The CDR3 totals 16 residues. Trimming shortened V by 5 bases and J by 2 bases, and 18 bases separated the two germline ends. Germline V lookup: CDR1 MNHEY, CDR2 SVGEGT.

This clonotype was observed a single time. This likely came from a read error, as a far larger clone is one base away. V gene TRBV7-3 combines with J gene TRBJ2-2; 7 bases map to TRBD1. Germline V gives CDR1 SGHTA, CDR2 FQGTGA. The CDR3 covers 15 residues. The CDR3 loop reads CASSPGTANTGDLFF. The CDR3 coding sequence is TGTGCCAGCAGCCCCGGGACAGCGAACACCGGGGACCTGTTTTTT. The full variable domain, with the rest looked up from reference TRBV7-3 and TRBJ2-2, is GAGVSQTPSNKVTEKGKYVELRCDPISGHTALYWYRQSLGQGPEFLIYFQGTGAADDSGLPNDRFFAVRPEGSVSTLKIQRTERGDSAVYLCASSPGTANTGDLFFGEGSRLTVL.

This clonotype has at least ten counts. V is TRBV30 and J is TRBJ2-3; perhaps TRBD1 as D (5 bases). This CDR3 is 13 amino acids long. The V gene's germline CDR1 is GTSNPN and CDR2 SVGIG (reference sequence). V was cut by 7 bases and J by 2 bases, with 13 bases left in between. CDR3: CASTQGNTDTQYF. CDR3 sequence (DNA): TGTGCCTCGACCCAGGGAAACACAGATACGCAGTATTTT.

About this clonotype itself: One base separates it from a far larger clone, so it is likely a read error. The chain is built from TRBV7-8 and TRBJ2-1; D not resolved. This CDR3 spans 13 amino acids. Germline V gene lookup returns CDR1 SGHVS and CDR2 FQNEAQ. In nucleotides, the CDR3 is TGTGCCAGCAGCCCACGAATCTTGTTCGAGCATTTCTTC. Protein sequence: CASSPRILFEHFF.

Concerning this clonotype: This may arise from a read error, as a much more abundant clone is one base away. The chain combines TRBV5-1 with TRBJ2-5, with TRBD2 identical over 7 bases. Germline CDR1 SGHRS, CDR2 YFSETQ. With 1 base clipped from V and 2 bases from J, the junction kept 8 bases outside the gene matches. This CDR3 comprises 16 residues. CDR3 bases: TGCGCCAGCAGCTTGAGTGCAAGAGCGGGACAAGAGACCCAGTACTTC. Its translation: CASSLSARAGQETQYF. The variable domain in full, with the rest retrieved from reference TRBV5-1 and TRBJ2-5, is KAGVTQTPRYLIKTRGQQVTLSCSPISGHRSVSWYQQTPGQGLQFLFEYFSETQRNKGNFPGRFSGRQFSNSRSEMNVSTLELGDSALYLCASSLSARAGQETQYFGPGTRLLVL.

Of note for this clonotype: It may be a read error: a sequence one base away is much more abundant. The rearrangement links TRBV7-2 to TRBJ1-3; the D gene is possibly TRBD1 (5 bases). The germline CDR1 and CDR2 sequences are SGHTA and FQGNSA. This CDR3 has 14 residues. CDR3 protein: CASILTGGGSTIYF. Written as DNA, the CDR3 is TGTGCCAGCATCCTGACGGGGGGAGGAAGCACCATATATTTT. Combining the CDR3 with reference TRBV7-2 and TRBJ1-3 gives the whole variable domain GAGVSQSPSNKVTEKGKDVELRCDPISGHTALYWYRQSLGQGLEFLIYFQGNSAPDKSGLPSDRFSAERTGGSVSTLTIQRTQQEDSAVYLCASILTGGGSTIYFGEGSWLTVV.

The chain links TRBV14 to TRBJ2-7, with D uncertain. From germline, CDR1 is SGHDN and CDR2 FVKESK. CDR3 size: 14 residues. V was cut by 0 bases and J by 6 bases, with 12 bases left in between. This chain's CDR3 is CASSQDLPWAEQYF. The CDR3 DNA reads as TGTGCCAGCAGCCAAGATCTCCCGTGGGCCGAGCAGTACTTC.

This clonotype was seen at least ten times. V and J are TRBV5-5 and TRBJ2-5; 12 bases are a match to TRBD1. Trimming took 0 bases from V and 5 from J; bases not matched to a gene: 8. This CDR3 contains 17 residues. Germline-derived CDR1 and CDR2 are SGHKS and YYEKEE (reference sequence). The CDR3 loop is CASSLGGTGGAGETQYF. For the CDR3, the DNA is TGTGCCAGCAGCTTGGGGGGGACAGGGGGCGCAGGGGAGACCCAGTACTTC.

The chain combines TRBV19 with TRBJ1-5; D is unclear. CDR3 length: 12 residues. Germline values: CDR1 LNHDA, CDR2 SQIVND (reference sequence). V gave up 7 bases and J gave up 2 bases, with 6 bases separating them. The DNA of the CDR3 is TGTGCCAGTACTACAGGCAATCAGCCCCAGCATTTT. Its protein is CASTTGNQPQHF.